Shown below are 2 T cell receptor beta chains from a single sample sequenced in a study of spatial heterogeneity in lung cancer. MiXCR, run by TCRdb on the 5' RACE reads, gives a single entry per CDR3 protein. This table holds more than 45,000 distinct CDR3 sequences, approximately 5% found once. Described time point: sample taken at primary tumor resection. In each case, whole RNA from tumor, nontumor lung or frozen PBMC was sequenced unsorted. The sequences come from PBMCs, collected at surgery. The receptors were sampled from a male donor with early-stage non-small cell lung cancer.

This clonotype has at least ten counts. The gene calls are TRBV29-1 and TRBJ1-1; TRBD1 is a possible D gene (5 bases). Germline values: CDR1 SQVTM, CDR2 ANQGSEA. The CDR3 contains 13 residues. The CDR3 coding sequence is TGCAGTTCGCAAGGACAATCGAACACTGAAGCTTTCTTT. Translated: CSSQGQSNTEAFF. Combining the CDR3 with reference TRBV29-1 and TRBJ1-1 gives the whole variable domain SAVISQKPSRDICQRGTSLTIQCQVDSQVTMMFWYRQQPGQSLTLIATANQGSEATYESGFVIDKFPISRPNLTFSTLTVSNMSPEDSSIYLCSSQGQSNTEAFFGQGTRLTVV.

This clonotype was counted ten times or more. The CDR3: CASSWGPAGEQYF. Written as DNA, the CDR3 is TGCGCCAGCAGCTGGGGACCGGCGGGCGAGCAGTACTTC. This chain connects TRBV5-1 to TRBJ2-7; D assignment may be TRBD1 or TRBD2 (5 bases each). CDR3 length equals 13 residues. Germline CDR1 reads SGHRS; CDR2 reads YFSETQ. The V gene lost 3 bases and the J gene lost 6 bases, with 13 bases spanning the gap.